The 8 T cell receptor beta chains below all came from one sample that was sequenced in a study of regulatory T cells in long-lasting Graves disease. Researchers made TCR beta libraries by using iRepertoire HTBI primers and running Arm-PCR on CDR3 regions. TCRdb processed the multiplex PCR reads anew with MiXCR; each CDR3 protein has one entry. Of nearly 350,000 distinct CDR3 sequences detected, around 20% appear once; the ten largest clones hold less than 35%. Time point defined: persistent/refractory GD, antithyroid drugs over 5 years with positive TRAb. From PBMCs, RNA was extracted and then used to make the TCR library. The sample was peripheral blood mononuclear cells (PBMCs), taken when the disease was refractory, from a patient treated with antithyroid drugs. These receptors all come from a female donor with Graves disease.

This rearrangement joins TRBV19 to TRBJ1-6, with no clear D. CDR1 is LNHDA and CDR2 is SQIVND in the germline V gene (reference sequence). The V gene lost 7 bases and the J gene lost 0 bases, with 10 bases spanning the gap. The CDR3 is 15 amino acids. The CDR3 region has the DNA TGTGCCAGTAAGGCGTCCAGCTCCTATAATTCACCCCTCCACTTT. It yields the protein CASKASSSYNSPLHF.

V gene TRBV12-3 or TRBV12-4 combines with J gene TRBJ2-3; 8 bases match TRBD1. CDR3 length equals 13 residues. With V trimmed by 10 bases and J by 2 bases, 5 bases remained unmatched. The DNA for the CDR3 is TGTGCCACCGAGACAGGGGCCACAGATACGCAGTATTTT. Translated: CATETGATDTQYF.

This clonotype appeared many times. J is TRBJ1-1 and V is TRBV11-2; TRBD1 might be the D (6 bases). Germline V gene lookup returns CDR1 SGHAT and CDR2 FQNNGV. V dropped 5 bases and J dropped 0 bases, with 22 bases sitting between them. The CDR3 runs 18 residues. The CDR3: CASSRTDGGINMNTEAFF. The CDR3 DNA reads as TGTGCCAGCAGCCGGACAGACGGGGGGATTAACATGAACACTGAAGCTTTCTTT.

V gene TRBV7-6 combines with J gene TRBJ2-7; 9 nucleotides match TRBD1. This CDR3 contains 15 residues. The trim removed 5 bases at V and 1 base at J, leaving 6 bases unmatched. Germline V gene sequence: CDR1 SGHVS, CDR2 FNYEAQ. The CDR3 region has the DNA TGTGCCAGCAGCCGCCGACAGGGGGGTTCCTACGAGCAGTACTTC. Its protein product is CASSRRQGGSYEQYF.

The sample holds a few counts of this clonotype. This chain connects TRBV24-1 to TRBJ1-5; D is perhaps TRBD1 (6 bases). V was shortened by 2 bases and J by 6 bases, with 10 bases between the two germline ends. Germline V lookup: CDR1 KGHDR, CDR2 SFDVKD. The length of the CDR3 is 14 residues. CDR3 amino acids: CATSDSGGIQPQHF. The CDR3 DNA reads TGTGCCACCAGTGATTCTGGGGGCATTCAGCCCCAGCATTTT.

There are many counts of this clonotype. This chain uses TRBV11-3 with TRBJ2-6; the D is unclear. This CDR3 has 14 amino acids. V lost 5 bases and J lost 0, with 5 bases in between. CDR1 is SGHNT and CDR2 is YENEEA in the germline V gene. In nucleotides, the CDR3 is TGTGCCAGCAGCAAGATCTCTGGGGCCAACGTCCTGACTTTC. As protein: CASSKISGANVLTF.

Concerning this clonotype: One base separates it from a far larger clone, so it is likely a read error. V is TRBV7-9 and J is TRBJ1-4; possible D gene TRBD1, 6 bases. This CDR3 has 15 residues. The V end lost 7 bases, the J end lost 3 bases, and 15 bases lay between the germline ends. CDR1 SEHNR and CDR2 FQNEAQ come from the germline V gene (reference sequence). The CDR3 region has the DNA TGTGCCAGCAACTTTCGGGGGCAGGCTAATGAAAAACTGTTTTTT. It is translated as CASNFRGQANEKLFF.

This clonotype was recorded many times. The chain has TRBV12-3 or TRBV12-4 and TRBJ2-1; 10 bases match TRBD1. The V segment lost 4 bases and the J segment 8 bases; nucleotides outside the gene matches: 8. The CDR3 totals 15 residues. The CDR3: CASSSDRGRLDEQFF. The CDR3, as DNA: TGTGCCAGCAGTTCTGACAGGGGGCGCCTCGATGAGCAGTTCTTC.